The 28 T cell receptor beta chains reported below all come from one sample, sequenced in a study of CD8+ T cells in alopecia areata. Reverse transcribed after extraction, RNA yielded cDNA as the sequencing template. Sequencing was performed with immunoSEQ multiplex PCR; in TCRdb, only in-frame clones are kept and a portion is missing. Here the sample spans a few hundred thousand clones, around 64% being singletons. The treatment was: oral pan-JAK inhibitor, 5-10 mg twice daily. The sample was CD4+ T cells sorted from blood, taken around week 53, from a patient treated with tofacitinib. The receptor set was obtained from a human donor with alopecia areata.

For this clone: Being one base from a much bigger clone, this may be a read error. CDR3 bases: TGTGCCAGCAGCTTGGTGGGTAGGGCAGAAGAGACCCAGTACTTC. As protein: CASSLVGRAEETQYF. The gene calls are TRBV5-4 and TRBJ2-5, with D unresolved. Trimming took off 0 bases at V and 3 bases at J, with 12 bases between the two ends. Germline lookup yields CDR1 SGHNT and CDR2 YYREEE (reference sequence). CDR3 length: 15 residues.

CDR3 residues: CAITWTSGGNTDTQYF. The CDR3 nucleotides read TGTGCCATCACTTGGACTAGCGGGGGGAACACAGATACGCAGTATTTT. The J gene is TRBJ2-3, the V gene TRBV2; 14 nucleotides line up with TRBD2. There are 16 residues in the CDR3. Germline CDR1 SNHLY, CDR2 FYNNEI. V shed 10 bases and J 2 bases; nucleotides not matched to a gene: 8. Based on the CDR3 plus reference TRBV2 and TRBJ2-3, the full variable domain is EPEVTQTPSHQVTQMGQEVILRCVPISNHLYFYWYRQILGQKVEFLVSFYNNEISEKSEIFDDQFSVERPDGSNFTLKIRSTKLEDSAMYFCAITWTSGGNTDTQYFGPGTRLTVL.

CDR3 protein: CASSFPNSRAFF. The CDR3 nucleotides read TGTGCCAGCAGCTTTCCCAACTCGCGAGCTTTCTTT. The V gene is TRBV7-9, the J gene TRBJ1-1; D not certain. This CDR3 has 12 residues. Germline V gene data show CDR1 as SEHNR and CDR2 as FQNEAQ (reference sequence). V lost 3 bases, J lost 10 bases, and 12 bases lay in between.

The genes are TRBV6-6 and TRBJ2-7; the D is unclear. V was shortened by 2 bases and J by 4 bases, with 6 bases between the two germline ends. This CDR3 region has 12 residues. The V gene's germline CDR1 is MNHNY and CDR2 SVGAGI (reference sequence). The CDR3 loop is CASSYPEYEQYF. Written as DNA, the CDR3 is TGTGCCAGCAGTTACCCCGAGTACGAGCAGTACTTC.

Here the CDR3 reads CASSQRTGYHYGYTF. The CDR3 DNA is TGTGCCAGCAGCCAAAGGACAGGGTATCATTACGGCTACACCTTC. The chain carries TRBV14 and TRBJ1-2; 8 bases map to TRBD1. CDR3 length equals 15 residues. CDR1 and CDR2 from the germline V gene are SGHDN and FVKESK. V shed 2 bases, J shed 8 bases, and the junction held 10 bases outside the gene matches.

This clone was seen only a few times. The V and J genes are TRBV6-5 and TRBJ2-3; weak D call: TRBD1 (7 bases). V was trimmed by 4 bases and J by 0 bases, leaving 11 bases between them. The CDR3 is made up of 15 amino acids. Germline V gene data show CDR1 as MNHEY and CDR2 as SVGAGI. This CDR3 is CASSSPGGSTDTQYF. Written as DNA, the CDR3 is TGTGCCAGCAGTTCCCCAGGGGGGAGCACAGATACGCAGTATTTT.

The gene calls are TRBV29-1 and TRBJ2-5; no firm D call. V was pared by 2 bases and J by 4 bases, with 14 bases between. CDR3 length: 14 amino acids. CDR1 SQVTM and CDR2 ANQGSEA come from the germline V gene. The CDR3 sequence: CSVEPREVLETQYF. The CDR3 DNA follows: TGCAGCGTTGAACCTCGCGAGGTTTTAGAGACCCAGTACTTC. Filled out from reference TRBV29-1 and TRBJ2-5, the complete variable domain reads SAVISQKPSRDICQRGTSLTIQCQVDSQVTMMFWYRQQPGQSLTLIATANQGSEATYESGFVIDKFPISRPNLTFSTLTVSNMSPEDSSIYLCSVEPREVLETQYFGPGTRLLVL.

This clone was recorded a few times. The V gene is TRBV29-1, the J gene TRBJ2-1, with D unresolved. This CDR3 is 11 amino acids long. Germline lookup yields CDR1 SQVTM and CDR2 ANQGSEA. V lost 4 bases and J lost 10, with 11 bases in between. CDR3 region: CSVVGQREQFF. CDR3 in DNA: TGCAGCGTTGTAGGTCAACGAGAGCAGTTCTTC.

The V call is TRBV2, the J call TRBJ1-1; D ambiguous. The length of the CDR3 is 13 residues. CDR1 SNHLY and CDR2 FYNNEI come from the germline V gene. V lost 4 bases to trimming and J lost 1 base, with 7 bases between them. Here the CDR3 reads CASSVRRNTEAFF. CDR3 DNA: TGTGCCAGCAGTGTTCGGAGGAACACTGAAGCTTTCTTT.

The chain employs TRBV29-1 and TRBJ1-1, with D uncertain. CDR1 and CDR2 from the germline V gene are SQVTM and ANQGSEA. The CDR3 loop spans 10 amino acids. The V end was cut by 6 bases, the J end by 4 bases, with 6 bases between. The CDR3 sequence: CSVIPTEAFF. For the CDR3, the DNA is TGCAGCGTAATACCCACTGAAGCTTTCTTT.

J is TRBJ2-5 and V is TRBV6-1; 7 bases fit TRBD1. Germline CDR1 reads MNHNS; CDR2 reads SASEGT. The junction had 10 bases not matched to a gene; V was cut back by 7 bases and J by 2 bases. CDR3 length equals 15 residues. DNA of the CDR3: TGTGCCAGCACCCCCCCCGGACAGGTACAAGAGACCCAGTACTTC. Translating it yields CASTPPGQVQETQYF.

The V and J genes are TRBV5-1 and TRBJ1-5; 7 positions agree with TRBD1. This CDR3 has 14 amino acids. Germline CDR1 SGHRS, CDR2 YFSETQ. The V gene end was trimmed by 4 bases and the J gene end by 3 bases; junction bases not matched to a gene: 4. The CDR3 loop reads CASSPGTANQPQHF. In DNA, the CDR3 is TGCGCCAGCAGCCCGGGGACAGCCAATCAGCCCCAGCATTTT.

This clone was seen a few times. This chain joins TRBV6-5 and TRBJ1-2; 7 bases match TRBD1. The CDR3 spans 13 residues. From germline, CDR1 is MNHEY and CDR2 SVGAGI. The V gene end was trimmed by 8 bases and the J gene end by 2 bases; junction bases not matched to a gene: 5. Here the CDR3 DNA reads TGTGCCAGCGGGGTGACAGGGAACTATGGCTACACCTTC. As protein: CASGVTGNYGYTF.

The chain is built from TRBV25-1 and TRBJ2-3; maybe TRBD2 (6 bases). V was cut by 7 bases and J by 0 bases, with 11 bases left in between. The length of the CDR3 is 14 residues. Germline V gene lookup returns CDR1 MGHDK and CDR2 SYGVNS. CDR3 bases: TGTGCCAGCACCCACGCGGGGAGCACAGATACGCAGTATTTT. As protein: CASTHAGSTDTQYF.

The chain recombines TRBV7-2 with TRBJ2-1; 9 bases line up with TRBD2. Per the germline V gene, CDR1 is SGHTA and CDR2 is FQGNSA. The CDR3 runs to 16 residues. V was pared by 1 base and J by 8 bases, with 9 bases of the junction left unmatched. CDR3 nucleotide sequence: TGTGCCAGCAGCTTAGTAGCAAGCGGGGGGACAGATGAGCAGTTCTTC. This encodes CASSLVASGGTDEQFF. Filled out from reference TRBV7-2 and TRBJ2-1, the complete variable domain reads GAGVSQSPSNKVTEKGKDVELRCDPISGHTALYWYRQSLGQGLEFLIYFQGNSAPDKSGLPSDRFSAERTGGSVSTLTIQRTQQEDSAVYLCASSLVASGGTDEQFFGPGTRLTVL.

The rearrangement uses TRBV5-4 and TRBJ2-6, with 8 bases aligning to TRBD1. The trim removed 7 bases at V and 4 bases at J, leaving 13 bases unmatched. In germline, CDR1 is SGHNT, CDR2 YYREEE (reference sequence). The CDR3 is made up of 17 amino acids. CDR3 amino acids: CASLEDRVGRGANVLTF. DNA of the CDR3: TGTGCCAGCCTTGAGGACAGGGTGGGGAGAGGGGCCAACGTCCTGACTTTC.

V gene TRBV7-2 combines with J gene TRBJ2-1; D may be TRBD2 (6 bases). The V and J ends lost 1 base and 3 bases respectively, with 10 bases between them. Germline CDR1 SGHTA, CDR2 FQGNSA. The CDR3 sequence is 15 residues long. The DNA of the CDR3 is TGTGCCAGCAGCTTAGGGCAGGGAGGCTACAATGAGCAGTTCTTC. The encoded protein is CASSLGQGGYNEQFF.

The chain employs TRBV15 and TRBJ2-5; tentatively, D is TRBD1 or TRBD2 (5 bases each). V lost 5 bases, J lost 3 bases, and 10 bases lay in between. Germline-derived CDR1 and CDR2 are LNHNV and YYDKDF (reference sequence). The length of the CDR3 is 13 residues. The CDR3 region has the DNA TGTGCCACCAGCGTCCGAGGGGAAGAGACCCAGTACTTC. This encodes CATSVRGEETQYF.

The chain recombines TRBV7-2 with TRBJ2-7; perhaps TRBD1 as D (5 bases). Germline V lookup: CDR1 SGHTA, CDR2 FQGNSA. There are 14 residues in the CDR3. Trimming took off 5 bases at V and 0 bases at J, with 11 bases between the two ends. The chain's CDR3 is CASSPRTPSYEQYF. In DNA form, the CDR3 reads TGTGCCAGCAGCCCACGGACACCCTCCTACGAGCAGTACTTC.

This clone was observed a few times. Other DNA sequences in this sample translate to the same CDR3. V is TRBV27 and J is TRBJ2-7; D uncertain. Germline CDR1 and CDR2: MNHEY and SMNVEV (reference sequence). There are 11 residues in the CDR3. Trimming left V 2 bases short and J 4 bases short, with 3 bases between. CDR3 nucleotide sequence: TGTGCCAGCAGTTTAGGGTACGAGCAGTACTTC. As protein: CASSLGYEQYF.

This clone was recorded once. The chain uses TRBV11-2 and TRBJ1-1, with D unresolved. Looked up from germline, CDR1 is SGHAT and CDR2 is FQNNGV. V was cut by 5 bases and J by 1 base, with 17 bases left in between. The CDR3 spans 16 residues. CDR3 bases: TGTGCCAGCAGCCCAAGACCCGTAGCGGGGAACACTGAAGCTTTCTTT. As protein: CASSPRPVAGNTEAFF. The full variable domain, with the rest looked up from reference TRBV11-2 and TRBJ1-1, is EAGVAQSPRYKIIEKRQSVAFWCNPISGHATLYWYQQILGQGPKLLIQFQNNGVVDDSQLPKDRFSAERLKGVDSTLKIQPAKLEDSAVYLCASSPRPVAGNTEAFFGQGTRLTVV.

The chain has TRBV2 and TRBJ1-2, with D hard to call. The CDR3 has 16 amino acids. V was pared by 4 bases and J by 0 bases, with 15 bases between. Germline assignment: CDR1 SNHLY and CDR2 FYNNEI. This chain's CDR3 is CASSVGRRLANYGYTF. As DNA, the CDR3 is TGTGCCAGCAGTGTAGGCCGGCGGCTGGCTAACTATGGCTACACCTTC.

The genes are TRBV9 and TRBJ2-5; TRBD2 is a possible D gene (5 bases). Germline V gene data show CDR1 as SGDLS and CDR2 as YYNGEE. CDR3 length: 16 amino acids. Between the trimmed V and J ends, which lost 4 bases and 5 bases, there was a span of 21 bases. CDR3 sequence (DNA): TGTGCCAGCAGCTACCAGGACTCCCCGTGGGAGGAGACCCAGTACTTC. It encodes CASSYQDSPWEETQYF.

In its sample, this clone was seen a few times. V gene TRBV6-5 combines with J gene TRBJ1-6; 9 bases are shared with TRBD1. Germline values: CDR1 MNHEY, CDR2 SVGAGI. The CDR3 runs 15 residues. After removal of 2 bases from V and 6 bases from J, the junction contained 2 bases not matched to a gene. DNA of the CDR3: TGTGCCAGCAGTTACCTGGGACAGGGTAATTCACCCCTCCACTTT. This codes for CASSYLGQGNSPLHF.

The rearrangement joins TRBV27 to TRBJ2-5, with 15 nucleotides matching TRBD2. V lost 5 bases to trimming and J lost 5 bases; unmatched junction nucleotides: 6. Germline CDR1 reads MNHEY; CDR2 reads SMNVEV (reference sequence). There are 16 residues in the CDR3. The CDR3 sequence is CASSPRTSGGAETQYF. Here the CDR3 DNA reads TGTGCCAGCAGTCCCCGGACTAGCGGGGGGGCGGAGACCCAGTACTTC.

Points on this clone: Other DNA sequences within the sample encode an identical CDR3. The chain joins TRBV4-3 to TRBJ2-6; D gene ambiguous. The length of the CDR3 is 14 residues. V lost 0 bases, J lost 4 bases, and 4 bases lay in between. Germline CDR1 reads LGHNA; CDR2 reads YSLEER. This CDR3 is CASSQEPGANVLTF. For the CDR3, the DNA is TGCGCCAGCAGCCAAGAGCCCGGGGCCAACGTCCTGACTTTC.

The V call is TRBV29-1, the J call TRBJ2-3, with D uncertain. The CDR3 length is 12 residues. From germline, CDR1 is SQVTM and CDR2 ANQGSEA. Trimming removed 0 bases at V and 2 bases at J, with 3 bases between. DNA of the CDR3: TGCAGCGTTGAAGACCCCACAGATACGCAGTATTTT. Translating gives CSVEDPTDTQYF.

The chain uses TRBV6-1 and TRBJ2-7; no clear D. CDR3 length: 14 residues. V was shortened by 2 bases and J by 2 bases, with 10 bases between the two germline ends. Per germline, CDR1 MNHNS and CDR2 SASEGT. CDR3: CASSERTVTYEQYF. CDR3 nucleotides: TGTGCCAGCAGTGAACGCACAGTTACCTACGAGCAGTACTTC.